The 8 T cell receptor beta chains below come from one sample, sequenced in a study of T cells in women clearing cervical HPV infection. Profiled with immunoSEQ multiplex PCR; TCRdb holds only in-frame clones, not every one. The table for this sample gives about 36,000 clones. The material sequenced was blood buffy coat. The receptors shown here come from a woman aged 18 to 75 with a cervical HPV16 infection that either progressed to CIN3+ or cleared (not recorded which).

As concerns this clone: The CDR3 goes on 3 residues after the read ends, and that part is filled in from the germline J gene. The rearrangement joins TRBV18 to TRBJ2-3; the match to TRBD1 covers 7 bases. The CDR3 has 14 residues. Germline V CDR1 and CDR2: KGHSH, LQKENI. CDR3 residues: CASSEGQPQETQYF. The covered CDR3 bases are TGTGCCAGCTCAGAGGGACAGCCTCAAGAGACG.

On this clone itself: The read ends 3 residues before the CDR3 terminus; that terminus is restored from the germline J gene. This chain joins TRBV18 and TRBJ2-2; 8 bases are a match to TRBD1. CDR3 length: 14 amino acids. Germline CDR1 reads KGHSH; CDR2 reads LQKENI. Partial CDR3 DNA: TGTGCCAGCTCATCCGACAGGGGAAACGAAAAG. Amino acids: CASSSDRGNEK. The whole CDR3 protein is CASSSDRGNEKLFF.

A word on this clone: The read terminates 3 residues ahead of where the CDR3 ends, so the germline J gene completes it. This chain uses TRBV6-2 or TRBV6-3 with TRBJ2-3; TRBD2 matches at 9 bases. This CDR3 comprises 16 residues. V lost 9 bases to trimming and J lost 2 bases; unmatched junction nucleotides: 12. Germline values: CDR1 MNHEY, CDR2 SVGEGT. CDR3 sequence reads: CASKALRGGITDTQYF. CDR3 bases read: TGTGCCAGTAAAGCTTTGCGGGGGGGTATCACAGATACG.

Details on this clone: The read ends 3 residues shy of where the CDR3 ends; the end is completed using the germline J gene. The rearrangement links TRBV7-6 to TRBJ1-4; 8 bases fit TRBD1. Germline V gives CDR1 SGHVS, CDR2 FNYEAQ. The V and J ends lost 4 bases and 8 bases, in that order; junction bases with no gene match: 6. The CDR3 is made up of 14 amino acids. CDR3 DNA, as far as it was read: TGTGCCAGCAGCTCCCACAGGGGGGAGGAAAAA. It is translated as CASSSHRGEEK. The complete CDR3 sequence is CASSSHRGEEKLFF.

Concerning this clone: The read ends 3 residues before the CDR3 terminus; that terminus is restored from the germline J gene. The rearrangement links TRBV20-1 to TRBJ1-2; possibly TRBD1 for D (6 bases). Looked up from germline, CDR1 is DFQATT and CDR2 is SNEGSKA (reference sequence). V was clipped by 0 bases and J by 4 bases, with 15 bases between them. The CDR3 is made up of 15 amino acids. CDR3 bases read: TGCAGTGCTAGAGAACCCGGACAGACGAGCTATGGC. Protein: CSAREPGQTSYG. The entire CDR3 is CSAREPGQTSYGYTF.

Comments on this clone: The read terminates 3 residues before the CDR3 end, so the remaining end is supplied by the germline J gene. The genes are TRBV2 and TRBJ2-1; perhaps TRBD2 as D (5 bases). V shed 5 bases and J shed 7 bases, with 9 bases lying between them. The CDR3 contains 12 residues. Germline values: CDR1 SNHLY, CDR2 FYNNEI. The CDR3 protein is CASSSGVNEQFF. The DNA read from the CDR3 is TGTGCCAGCAGTTCCGGGGTGAATGAG.

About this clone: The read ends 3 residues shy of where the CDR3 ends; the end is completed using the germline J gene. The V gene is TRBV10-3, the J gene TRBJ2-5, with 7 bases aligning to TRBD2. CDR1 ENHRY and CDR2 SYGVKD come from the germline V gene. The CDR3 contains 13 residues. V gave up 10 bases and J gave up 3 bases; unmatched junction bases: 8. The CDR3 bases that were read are TGTGCCACTCAACTAGCGAGGGAAGAGACC. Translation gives CATQLAREET. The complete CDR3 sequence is CATQLAREETQYF.

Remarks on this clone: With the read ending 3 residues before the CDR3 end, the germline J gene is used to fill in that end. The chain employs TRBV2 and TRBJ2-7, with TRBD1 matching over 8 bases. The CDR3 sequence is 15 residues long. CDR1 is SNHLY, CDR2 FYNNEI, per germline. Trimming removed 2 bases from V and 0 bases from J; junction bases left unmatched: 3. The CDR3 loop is CASSENQGASYEQYF. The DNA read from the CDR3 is TGTGCCAGCAGTGAAAATCAGGGGGCCTCCTACGAG.